This entry features one T cell receptor beta chain sequence. The data derive from a study of T cell responses to AZD1222 COVID-19 vaccine. CDR3 length: 14 residues. The V gene lost 2 bases and the J gene lost 2 bases, with 10 bases spanning the gap. Germline V CDR1 and CDR2: MDHEN, SYDVKM. Here immunoSEQ multiplex PCR was the method, and the copy in TCRdb shows in-frame clones only, minus some. Of tens of thousands of clones detected, approximately 82% appear once; the ten largest clones hold 20% to 25%. The material sequenced was peripheral blood, taken on day 0 of AZD1222 vaccination. This sequence originates from an adult in good health. This chain connects TRBV28 to TRBJ2-7; perhaps TRBD2 as D (5 bases). CDR3 DNA: TGTGCCAGCAGTTTAACTAGGTATCCCTACGAGCAGTACTTC. This encodes CASSLTRYPYEQYF.